The T cell receptor (beta chain) described here comes from a study of T-cell reconstitution after alpha-beta-depleted transplantation in children. The length of the CDR3 is 18 residues. Germline V CDR1 and CDR2: SGHRS, YFSETQ. The ends were cut back, 0 bases at V and 4 bases at J, with 20 bases in the middle. This clonotype was observed a few times. Preparing the TCRbeta library involved the use of unique molecular identifiers. TCRdb re-analysed the PCR reads in MiXCR, keeping a single row per CDR3 protein. The sample records around 670,000 distinct CDR3 sequences, under 15% being singletons. The starting material was PBMCs, obtained before TCRalphabeta/CD19-depleted stem cell transplant. The sequence was collected from a girl aged 2 to 10 with congenital amegakaryocytic thrombocytopenia, due to receive a stem cell transplant. This chain links TRBV5-1 with TRBJ2-1, with D maybe TRBD2 (5 bases). CDR3 bases: TGCGCCAGCAGCTTGGCCTTAACGACTATACTTAGATACAATGAGCAGTTCTTC. Protein: CASSLALTTILRYNEQFF.